These 8 T cell receptor beta chains came from one sample sequenced in a study of Graves' ophthalmopathy and Graves' hyperthyroidism. Investigators amplified TCR beta CDR3 regions from RNA transcripts. HTBI primers primed a first-round RT-PCR, and a second-round multiplex PCR followed. TCRdb fed the multiplex PCR reads into MiXCR, producing one record per CDR3 protein. The sample carries about 620,000 distinct CDR3 sequences, 22% recorded once. Input material: peripheral blood. These TCRs come from a woman younger than 35 with stable Graves' hyperthyroidism. Some clones in this sample may be carry-over from other donors' samples.

This rearrangement joins TRBV5-1 to TRBJ2-2; a possible D gene is TRBD2 (6 bases). The germline CDR1 and CDR2 sequences are SGHRS and YFSETQ. The CDR3 loop spans 19 amino acids. The V end lost 0 bases, the J end lost 2 bases, and 20 bases lay between the germline ends. CDR3 sequence reads: CASSLDARRALTNTGELFF. In DNA form, the CDR3 reads TGCGCCAGCAGCTTGGATGCCCGGAGGGCCTTAACCAACACCGGGGAGCTGTTTTTT.

The V gene is TRBV7-3, the J gene TRBJ2-2, with 9 nucleotides matching TRBD1. The V gene end was trimmed by 6 bases and the J gene end by 3 bases; junction bases not matched to a gene: 11. The V gene's germline CDR1 is SGHTA and CDR2 FQGTGA. The CDR3 loop spans 17 amino acids. The CDR3 sequence: CASRPGTGLLDTGELFF. The CDR3 DNA follows: TGTGCCAGCAGACCCGGGACAGGGTTGTTGGACACCGGGGAGCTGTTTTTT.

This clonotype was detected ten times or more. J is TRBJ2-2 and V is TRBV27; no clear D. Trimming stripped 3 bases from V and 7 bases from J, with 12 bases between. The V gene's germline CDR1 is MNHEY and CDR2 SMNVEV (reference sequence). The CDR3 is 14 residues long. The CDR3 sequence: CASSLAVSGGELFF. The CDR3 nucleotides are TGTGCCAGCAGTTTGGCTGTCTCGGGCGGGGAGCTGTTTTTT.

In its sample, this clonotype was seen many times. The chain recombines TRBV12-3 or TRBV12-4 with TRBJ1-5, with a possible D match to TRBD1 (5 bases). Trimming pared 6 bases from V and 3 bases from J, leaving 18 bases between. The CDR3 sequence is 16 residues long. CDR3 protein: CASSLGLPGTNQPQHF. The CDR3 DNA sequence: TGTGCCAGCAGCCTCGGACTGCCCGGGACCAATCAGCCCCAGCATTTT.

The J gene is TRBJ2-7, the V gene TRBV18; TRBD1 is a possible D gene (5 bases). The CDR3 is 12 amino acids. The germline V gene has CDR1 KGHSH and CDR2 LQKENI. V was clipped by 3 bases and J by 6 bases, with 9 bases between them. CDR3 in DNA: TGTGCCAGCTCACCCCAGGGTTTCGAGCAGTACTTC. This codes for CASSPQGFEQYF. Complete variable domain (other parts from reference TRBV18 and TRBJ2-7): NAGVMQNPRHLVRRRGQEARLRCSPMKGHSHVYWYRQLPEEGLKFMVYLQKENIIDESGMPKERFSAEFPKEGPSILRIQQVVRGDSAAYFCASSPQGFEQYFGPGTRLTVT.

The rearrangement links TRBV4-2 to TRBJ1-2; 7 nucleotides match TRBD1. The CDR3 runs to 17 residues. Trimming at V came to 5 bases and at J to 5 bases, leaving 17 bases not matched to a gene. CDR1 and CDR2 from the germline V gene are LGHNA and YNFKEQ. CDR3 sequence: CASSIGEGAGGRYGYTF. The CDR3 coding sequence is TGTGCCAGCAGCATCGGGGAGGGGGCAGGGGGTCGGTATGGCTACACCTTC.

The V call is TRBV19, the J call TRBJ1-1; D not certain. V lost 5 bases to trimming and J lost 1 base, with 20 bases between them. CDR1 LNHDA and CDR2 SQIVND come from the germline V gene (reference sequence). The CDR3 consists of 17 residues. DNA for the CDR3: TGTGCCAGTAGTGACCTAAGGCGGTCCGAAAAGAACACTGAAGCTTTCTTT. Its protein is CASSDLRRSEKNTEAFF.

The chain combines TRBV15 with TRBJ1-6; D remains unclear. V dropped 0 bases and J dropped 15 bases, with 18 bases sitting between them. Germline CDR1 LNHNV, CDR2 YYDKDF (reference sequence). The CDR3 loop spans 15 amino acids. CDR3 DNA: TGTGCCACCAGCAGAGATGCAGGATCACCCTTCGGCCTCCACTTT. Translating it yields CATSRDAGSPFGLHF.